The sequence of this TCR beta chain was determined in a study of PD-L1 blockade in urothelial cancer. Whole-study context: After treatment start, blood was analyzed at 3 weeks (second dose) and at 6 weeks. Each blood sample yielded a median of 141,255 T cells. Study-wide results and caveats: At 3 weeks on treatment, tumor-associated clones expanded more with durable benefit.

The V gene's germline CDR1 is LNHNV and CDR2 YYDKDF (reference sequence). The CDR3 covers 17 residues. Noted time point: pretreatment peripheral blood. A total of 1 to 8 samples per patient were collected pretreatment and on-treatment. Sequenced by immunoSEQ multiplex PCR; TCRdb stores in-frame clones only, minus some. Of 60,000 or so clones listed, under 90% are singletons. A note on this clone: Its antigen is as yet unknown. The junction departs from germline at one end; a sequencing error may be responsible.

The material was PBMCs, obtained around atezolizumab (anti-PD-L1) treatment. The clonotype was recovered from a man in his sixties or seventies with urothelial cancer. This chain uses TRBV15 with TRBJ2-1; TRBD2 matches at 7 bases. In DNA, the CDR3 is TGTGCCACCAACAGAGACATTCGACTAGCAGATTACAATGAGCAGTTCTTC. This sequence encodes CATNRDIRLADYNEQFF.